The T cell receptor (beta chain) described here comes from a study of lymphopenia after photon versus proton radiotherapy. General observations from the study: Post-nadir diversity loss with photons came from oligoclonal expansion, particularly CD8+ Temra cells.

The CDR3 loop spans 19 amino acids. Germline V CDR1 and CDR2: LGHNA, YSLEER. V was pared by 4 bases and J by 0 bases, with 9 bases of the junction left unmatched. Sequencing was performed with immunoSEQ multiplex PCR; in TCRdb, only in-frame clones are kept and a portion is missing. The sample carries about 83,000 clones, approximately 82% recorded once. Regarding this clone: The antigen is unknown.

V usage is TRBV4-3 and J usage is TRBJ2-1; 13 bases map to TRBD2. The sample in question was peripheral blood, obtained from a patient treated with proton-based radiotherapy. The clonotype was recovered from a man aged 55 to 70 with pancreatic cancer. CDR3 bases: TGCGCCAGCAGCCTCCAAGCCCGGACTAGCGGGAGCTCCTACAATGAGCAGTTCTTC. Amino acids: CASSLQARTSGSSYNEQFF.